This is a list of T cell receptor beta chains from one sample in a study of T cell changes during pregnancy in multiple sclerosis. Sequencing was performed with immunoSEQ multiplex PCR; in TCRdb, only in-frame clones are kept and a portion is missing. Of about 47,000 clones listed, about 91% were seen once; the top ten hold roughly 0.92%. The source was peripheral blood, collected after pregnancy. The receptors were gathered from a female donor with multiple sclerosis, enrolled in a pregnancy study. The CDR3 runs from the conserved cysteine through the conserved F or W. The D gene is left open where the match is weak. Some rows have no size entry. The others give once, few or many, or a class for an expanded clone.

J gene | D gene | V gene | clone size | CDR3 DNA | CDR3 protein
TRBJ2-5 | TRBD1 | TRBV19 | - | TGTGCCAGTAGGGCCGGGACAGGGACCGGGACCCAGTACTTC | CASRAGTGTGTQYF
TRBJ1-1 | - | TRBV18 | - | TGTGCCAGCTCACTTACCGGGACACCAGAAGCTTTCTTT | CASSLTGTPEAFF
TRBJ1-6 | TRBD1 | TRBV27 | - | TGTGCCAGCAGTTTATCTCCCATGACAGGGGTAGGTAATTCACCCCTCCACTTT | CASSLSPMTGVGNSPLHF
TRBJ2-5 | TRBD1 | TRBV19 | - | TGTGCCACCACAAAGGGACAGGGGTACCAAGAGACCCAGTACTTC | CATTKGQGYQETQYF
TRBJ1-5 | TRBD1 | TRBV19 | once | TGTGCCACCCGGGGGGGGACAGGGGCCCAGCCCCAGCATTTT | CATRGGTGAQPQHF
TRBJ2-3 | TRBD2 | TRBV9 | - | TGTGCCAGCAGCGTAGTAGTAGCGGGGGCCGGAGATACGCAGTATTTT | CASSVVVAGAGDTQYF
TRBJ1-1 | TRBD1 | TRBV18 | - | TGTGCCAGCTCCCCTGGACAGGAAGGGGGGAACACTGAAGCTTTCTTT | CASSPGQEGGNTEAFF
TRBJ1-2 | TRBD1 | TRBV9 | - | TGTGCCAGCAGCGCCGGACAGGGGATCTATGGCTACACCTTC | CASSAGQGIYGYTF
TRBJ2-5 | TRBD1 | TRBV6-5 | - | TGTGCCAGCCGGACAGGGCAAGAGACCCAGTACTTC | CASRTGQETQYF
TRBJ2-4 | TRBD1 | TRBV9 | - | TGTGCCAGCAGCGAACACGGACAGGGAAACTCCTACTTAGCCAAAAACATTCAGTACTTC | CASSEHGQGNSYLAKNIQYF